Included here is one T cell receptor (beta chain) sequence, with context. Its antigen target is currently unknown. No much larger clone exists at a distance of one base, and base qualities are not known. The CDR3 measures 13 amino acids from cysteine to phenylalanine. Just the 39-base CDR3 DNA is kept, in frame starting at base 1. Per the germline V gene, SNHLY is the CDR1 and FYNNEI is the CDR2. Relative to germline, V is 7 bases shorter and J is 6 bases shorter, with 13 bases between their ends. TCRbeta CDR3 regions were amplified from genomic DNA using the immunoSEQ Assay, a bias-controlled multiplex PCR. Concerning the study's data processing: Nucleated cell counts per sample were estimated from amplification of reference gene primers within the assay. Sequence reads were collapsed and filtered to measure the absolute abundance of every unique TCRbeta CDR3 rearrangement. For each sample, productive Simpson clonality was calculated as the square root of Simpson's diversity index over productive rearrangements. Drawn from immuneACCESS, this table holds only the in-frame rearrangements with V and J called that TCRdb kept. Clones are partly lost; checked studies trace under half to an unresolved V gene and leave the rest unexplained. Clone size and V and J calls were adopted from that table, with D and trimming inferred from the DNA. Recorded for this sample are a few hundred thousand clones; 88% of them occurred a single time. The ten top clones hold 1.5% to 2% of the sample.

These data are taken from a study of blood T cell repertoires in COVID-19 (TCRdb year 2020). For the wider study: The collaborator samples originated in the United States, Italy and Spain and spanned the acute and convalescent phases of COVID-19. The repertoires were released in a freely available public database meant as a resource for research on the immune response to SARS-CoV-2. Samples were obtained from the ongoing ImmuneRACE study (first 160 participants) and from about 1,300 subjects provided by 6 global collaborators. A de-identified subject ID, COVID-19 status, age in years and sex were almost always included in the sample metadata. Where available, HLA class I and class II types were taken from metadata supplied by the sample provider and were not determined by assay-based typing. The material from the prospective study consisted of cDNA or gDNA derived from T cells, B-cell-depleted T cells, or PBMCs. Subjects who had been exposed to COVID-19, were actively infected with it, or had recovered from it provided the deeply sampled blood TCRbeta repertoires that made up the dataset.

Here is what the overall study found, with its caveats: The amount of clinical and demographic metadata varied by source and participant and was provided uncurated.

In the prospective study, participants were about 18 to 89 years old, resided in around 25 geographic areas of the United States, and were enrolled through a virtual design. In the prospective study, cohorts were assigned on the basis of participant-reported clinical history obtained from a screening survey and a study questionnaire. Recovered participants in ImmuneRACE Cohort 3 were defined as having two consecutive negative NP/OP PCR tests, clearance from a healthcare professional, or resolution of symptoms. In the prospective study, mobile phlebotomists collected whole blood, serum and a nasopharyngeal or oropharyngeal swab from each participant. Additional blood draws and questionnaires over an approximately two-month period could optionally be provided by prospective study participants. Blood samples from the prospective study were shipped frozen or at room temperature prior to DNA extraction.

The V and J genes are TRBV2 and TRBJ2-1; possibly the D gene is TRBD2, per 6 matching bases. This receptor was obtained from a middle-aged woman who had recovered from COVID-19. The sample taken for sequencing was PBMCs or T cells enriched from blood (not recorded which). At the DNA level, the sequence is TGTGCCAGCATATGGGACTCGAGCAATGAGCAGTTCTTC. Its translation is CASIWDSSNEQFF. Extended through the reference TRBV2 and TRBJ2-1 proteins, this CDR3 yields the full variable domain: EPEVTQTPSHQVTQMGQEVILRCVPISNHLYFYWYRQILGQKVEFLVSFYNNEISEKSEIFDDQFSVERPDGSNFTLKIRSTKLEDSAMYFCASIWDSSNEQFFGPGTRLTVL.